Below, 32 T cell receptor beta chains from the same sample are listed, as sequenced in a study of cytomegalovirus exposure and HLA in healthy donors. The PCR had 60 Vbeta and 13 Jbeta primers. Produced via immunoSEQ multiplex PCR; TCRdb's table is partial and in-frame only. The repertoire includes about 70,000 clones, about 67% of them detected once, and 11% sits in the top ten. The sample taken for sequencing was PBMCs. Every receptor here comes from a human donor in good health.

The V and J genes are TRBV27 and TRBJ2-3; 7 bases are shared with TRBD2. Losses at the gene ends were 2 bases for V and 6 bases for J; bases not matched to a gene: 8. The CDR3 consists of 15 residues. The germline gives CDR1 MNHEY, CDR2 SMNVEV (reference sequence). CDR3 protein: CASSLGGRALDTQYF. CDR3 DNA: TGTGCCAGCAGTTTAGGGGGGAGGGCCTTGGATACGCAGTATTTT.

This clone was observed a single time. The chain links TRBV5-6 to TRBJ2-3; D not certain. The CDR3 consists of 15 residues. In germline, CDR1 is SGHDT, CDR2 YYEEEE. V lost 0 bases, J lost 2 bases, and 10 bases lay in between. CDR3 protein: CASSLVAFNTDTQYF. The DNA for the CDR3 is TGTGCCAGCAGCTTGGTGGCTTTTAACACAGATACGCAGTATTTT.

The chain combines TRBV30 with TRBJ1-1; D perhaps matches TRBD1 (6 bases). The CDR3 consists of 13 residues. The V gene's germline CDR1 is GTSNPN and CDR2 SVGIG (reference sequence). V was clipped by 0 bases and J by 3 bases, with 8 bases between them. The CDR3 spells CAWSVYRDTEAFF. DNA of the CDR3: TGTGCCTGGAGTGTATACAGGGACACTGAAGCTTTCTTT.

The chain has TRBV5-1 and TRBJ2-7, with D perhaps TRBD2 (5 bases). CDR3 size: 13 residues. Germline values: CDR1 SGHRS, CDR2 YFSETQ. V gave up 4 bases and J gave up 7 bases, with 15 bases separating them. The CDR3 DNA reads as TGCGCCAGCAGCCCTCGCGGGTCGAGGGAGCAGTACTTC. Amino acids: CASSPRGSREQYF. The full variable domain, its missing parts supplied by reference TRBV5-1 and TRBJ2-7, is KAGVTQTPRYLIKTRGQQVTLSCSPISGHRSVSWYQQTPGQGLQFLFEYFSETQRNKGNFPGRFSGRQFSNSRSEMNVSTLELGDSALYLCASSPRGSREQYFGPGTRLTVT.

The chain couples TRBV7-3 to TRBJ1-1, with 7 bases aligning to TRBD1. Trimming removed 4 bases from V and 5 bases from J; junction bases left unmatched: 4. This CDR3 has 13 amino acids. From germline, CDR1 is SGHTA and CDR2 FQGTGA. The CDR3 reads CASSSSGGTEAFF. In DNA, the CDR3 is TGTGCCAGCAGCTCCTCAGGGGGGACTGAAGCTTTCTTT.

This rearrangement joins TRBV7-9 to TRBJ2-1; D possibly corresponds to TRBD2 (6 bases). The CDR3 is made up of 16 amino acids. V lost 8 bases and J 0 bases, leaving 17 bases between the germline ends. Germline V gene sequence: CDR1 SEHNR, CDR2 FQNEAQ (reference sequence). The CDR3 DNA is TGTGCCAGCCCTGGACTACTAGCAAGCTCCTACAATGAGCAGTTCTTC. This codes for CASPGLLASSYNEQFF.

This chain uses TRBV2 with TRBJ1-1; D is perhaps TRBD1 (5 bases). From germline, CDR1 is SNHLY and CDR2 FYNNEI. The germline V and J ends were trimmed by 4 bases and 5 bases, with 23 bases remaining between them. CDR3 length equals 17 residues. The chain's CDR3 is CASSVEGRAGFMTEAFF. CDR3 coding DNA: TGTGCCAGCAGTGTCGAAGGAAGAGCAGGGTTCATGACTGAAGCTTTCTTT.

The chain joins TRBV19 to TRBJ2-1; the D gene is possibly TRBD2 (6 bases). With 5 bases removed from V and 0 bases from J, the gap between germline ends came to 17 bases. CDR3 length: 17 amino acids. Germline V gene lookup returns CDR1 LNHDA and CDR2 SQIVND (reference sequence). The CDR3 is CASSPRGGVSSYNEQFF. In DNA, the CDR3 is TGTGCCAGTAGTCCAAGGGGCGGGGTGAGCTCCTACAATGAGCAGTTCTTC.

This clone was observed once. The gene calls are TRBV13 and TRBJ2-1; 7 bases are shared with TRBD2. The CDR3 runs to 13 residues. The junction had 3 bases not matched to a gene; V was cut back by 0 bases and J by 10 bases. CDR1 and CDR2 from the germline V gene are PRHDT and FYEKMQ (reference sequence). CDR3 residues: CASSLGGRGEQFF. The CDR3 DNA is TGTGCCAGCAGCTTAGGGGGGAGGGGCGAGCAGTTCTTC.

In this sample, this clone turned up a few times. V and J are TRBV5-1 and TRBJ1-4; the D gene is possibly TRBD1 (5 bases). The CDR3 runs to 16 residues. Germline CDR1 and CDR2: SGHRS and YFSETQ. Between the trimmed V and J ends, which lost 2 bases and 1 base, there was a span of 12 bases. The CDR3 DNA follows: TGCGCCAGCAGCTTCCCGGACACAGGAACTAATGAAAAACTGTTTTTT. Translated, it gives CASSFPDTGTNEKLFF.

This chain joins TRBV27 and TRBJ2-2; D is undetermined. The CDR3 consists of 14 residues. CDR1 is MNHEY, CDR2 SMNVEV, per germline (reference sequence). V was cut by 5 bases and J by 2 bases, with 9 bases left in between. The CDR3 is CASSPLLNTGELFF. The CDR3 DNA follows: TGTGCCAGCAGTCCTCTTCTAAACACCGGGGAGCTGTTTTTT.

This chain links TRBV5-1 with TRBJ2-5; no clear D. The ends were cut back, 1 base at V and 1 base at J, with 5 bases in the middle. CDR3 length equals 13 residues. Germline assignment: CDR1 SGHRS and CDR2 YFSETQ. This chain's CDR3 is CASSLQVQETQYF. DNA for the CDR3: TGCGCCAGCAGCTTGCAGGTCCAAGAGACCCAGTACTTC.

V is TRBV13 and J is TRBJ2-5, with 8 bases aligning to TRBD2. The germline CDR1 and CDR2 sequences are PRHDT and FYEKMQ (reference sequence). The CDR3 loop spans 14 amino acids. V lost 2 bases and J lost 7; bases outside the gene matches: 6. The CDR3 reads CASSLRGRTGTQYF. For the CDR3, the DNA is TGTGCCAGCAGCTTACGCGGGAGGACGGGGACCCAGTACTTC.

This chain links TRBV9 with TRBJ1-2, with D perhaps matching TRBD1 (5 bases). V lost 3 bases and J 7 bases, leaving 19 bases between the germline ends. Looked up from germline, CDR1 is SGDLS and CDR2 is YYNGEE. This CDR3 spans 15 amino acids. CDR3 bases: TGTGCCAGCAGCGATAGACAGACGGGCGAGTGTGGCTACACCTTC. Its translation: CASSDRQTGECGYTF.

The J gene is TRBJ2-1, the V gene TRBV11-2; the match to TRBD1 covers 7 bases. Losses at the gene ends were 7 bases for V and 2 bases for J; bases not matched to a gene: 5. Germline V gene sequence: CDR1 SGHAT, CDR2 FQNNGV. This CDR3 spans 14 amino acids. The CDR3 DNA reads as TGTGCCAGCACTTCAGGGGGTCCCTACAATGAGCAGTTCTTC. Translating gives CASTSGGPYNEQFF.

The chain links TRBV18 to TRBJ1-2; D is perhaps TRBD1 (6 bases). The CDR3 runs to 13 residues. Germline lookup yields CDR1 KGHSH and CDR2 LQKENI. Trimming shortened V by 6 bases and J by 4 bases, and 12 bases separated the two germline ends. The DNA of the CDR3 is TGTGCCAGCTCCTTGGACAGAGGCTATGGCTACACCTTC. It yields the protein CASSLDRGYGYTF.

In its sample, this clone was seen a few times. The chain has TRBV6-1 and TRBJ1-1, with 12 nucleotides matching TRBD1. The trim removed 4 bases at V and 0 bases at J, leaving 6 bases unmatched. The CDR3 totals 17 residues. Germline loops: CDR1 MNHNS, CDR2 SASEGT. The CDR3 sequence is CASSASGTGGLNTEAFF. The CDR3 DNA is TGTGCCAGCAGTGCATCCGGGACAGGGGGCTTGAACACTGAAGCTTTCTTT.

The rearrangement joins TRBV10-1 to TRBJ1-2, with D possibly being TRBD1 (5 bases). Trimming shortened V by 3 bases and J by 7 bases, and 12 bases separated the two germline ends. CDR3 length equals 13 residues. The V gene's germline CDR1 is WNHNN and CDR2 SYGVQD (reference sequence). CDR3 region: CASSDSTQGGYTF. The CDR3 bases are TGCGCCAGCAGTGATTCTACTCAGGGTGGCTACACCTTC.

This clone has a handful of counts. V usage is TRBV27 and J usage is TRBJ1-4; a weak D match, TRBD1 (6 bases). V was clipped by 5 bases and J by 10 bases, with 23 bases between them. Germline V CDR1 and CDR2: MNHEY, SMNVEV (reference sequence). This CDR3 is built from 16 residues. CDR3 residues: CASSPVTDSLTGKLFF. In nucleotides, the CDR3 is TGTGCCAGCAGTCCGGTAACGGACAGCCTAACGGGAAAACTGTTTTTT.

The J gene is TRBJ1-2, the V gene TRBV15; the D is unclear. V was trimmed by 5 bases and J by 3 bases, leaving 7 bases between them. From germline, CDR1 is LNHNV and CDR2 YYDKDF (reference sequence). This CDR3 is 12 amino acids long. CDR3 DNA sequence: TGTGCCACCAGCTTGTTCTACTATGGCTACACCTTC. The encoded protein is CATSLFYYGYTF.

V and J are TRBV28 and TRBJ1-4; D is possibly TRBD1 (5 bases). Germline lookup yields CDR1 MDHEN and CDR2 SYDVKM. Trimming took 6 bases from V and 8 from J, leaving 10 bases between them. CDR3 length equals 12 residues. The CDR3 region is CASSGQNEKLFF. In DNA form, the CDR3 reads TGTGCCAGCAGCGGACAAAACGAAAAACTGTTTTTT.

The chain recombines TRBV5-6 with TRBJ2-7; 8 positions agree with TRBD1. The CDR3 is made up of 16 amino acids. The ends lost 4 bases at V and 2 bases at J; junction bases unmatched: 11. Germline CDR1 SGHDT, CDR2 YYEEEE. CDR3 in DNA: TGTGCCAGCAGCATTGAACCAGGGGGCTTTACCTACGAGCAGTACTTC. This codes for CASSIEPGGFTYEQYF. The full variable domain, completed using reference TRBV5-6 and TRBJ2-7, is DAGVTQSPTHLIKTRGQQVTLRCSPKSGHDTVSWYQQALGQGPQFIFQYYEEEERQRGNFPDRFSGHQFPNYSSELNVNALLLGDSALYLCASSIEPGGFTYEQYFGPGTRLTVT.

The chain combines TRBV6-1 with TRBJ2-3; D is possibly TRBD1 (5 bases). The length of the CDR3 is 15 residues. The ends were cut back, 3 bases at V and 2 bases at J, with 12 bases in the middle. Germline V gene data show CDR1 as MNHNS and CDR2 as SASEGT. This CDR3 reads CASSDYRRFTDTQYF. The CDR3 DNA sequence: TGTGCCAGCAGTGATTACAGGCGGTTCACAGATACGCAGTATTTT.

For the CDR3, the DNA is TGCAGCGTTGAAGGCGGGAGAGGCACAGATACGCAGTATTTT. This encodes CSVEGGRGTDTQYF. The chain carries TRBV29-1 and TRBJ2-3, with 7 bases matching TRBD2. This CDR3 contains 14 residues. The J segment lost 1 base and the V segment lost 1 base, leaving 2 bases of the junction unmatched. Germline-derived CDR1 and CDR2 are SQVTM and ANQGSEA.

The sample holds a few counts of this clone. The V gene is TRBV23-1, the J gene TRBJ2-1; no clear D. TRBV23-1 is designated an ORF whose function remains uncertain. The CDR3 is 18 residues long. Trimming cost V 4 bases and J 0 bases, with 19 bases left between them. CDR3 amino acids: CASSPRSLRKSSYNEQFF. CDR3 DNA sequence: TGCGCCAGCAGTCCTCGAAGCCTCCGAAAGAGCTCCTACAATGAGCAGTTCTTC.

The CDR3 bases are TGTGCCAGCAGCAGAACTAGCGGGGCAGATACGCAGTATTTT. Its translation: CASSRTSGADTQYF. The chain employs TRBV7-9 and TRBJ2-3, with 10 bases aligning to TRBD2. Germline loops: CDR1 SEHNR, CDR2 FQNEAQ (reference sequence). This CDR3 has 14 amino acids. V trimming: 5 bases; J trimming: 4 bases; junction bases outside the gene matches: 3.

The chain links TRBV10-3 to TRBJ2-7, with 10 bases lining up with TRBD2. The CDR3 loop spans 13 amino acids. The junction had 3 bases not matched to a gene; V was cut back by 4 bases and J by 6 bases. Germline V CDR1 and CDR2: ENHRY, SYGVKD. The CDR3 nucleotides read TGTGCCATCAGTGGGGTAGCGGGGGGCGAGCAGTACTTC. This translates into CAISGVAGGEQYF.

This clone was seen only a few times. The chain is built from TRBV27 and TRBJ2-7; tentatively, D is TRBD1 (6 bases). The CDR3 contains 14 residues. Trimming removed 3 bases from V and 3 bases from J, with 12 bases in between. CDR1 is MNHEY and CDR2 is SMNVEV in the germline V gene (reference sequence). CDR3 sequence: CASSFGTRGYEQYF. DNA for the CDR3: TGTGCCAGCAGTTTTGGGACCAGGGGCTACGAGCAGTACTTC.

This clone was seen a handful of times. The V call is TRBV5-1, the J call TRBJ1-1; the match to TRBD1 covers 8 bases. From germline, CDR1 is SGHRS and CDR2 YFSETQ. J was trimmed by 0 bases and V by 1 base; bases with no gene match: 11. This CDR3 is built from 18 residues. CDR3 sequence: CASSLKGQAGSMNTEAFF. The CDR3 DNA follows: TGCGCCAGCAGCTTGAAGGGACAGGCGGGGTCCATGAACACTGAAGCTTTCTTT.

V is TRBV6-1 and J is TRBJ1-5; D might be TRBD1 (6 bases). The germline gives CDR1 MNHNS, CDR2 SASEGT. This CDR3 comprises 13 residues. V gave up 6 bases and J gave up 5 bases, with 11 bases separating them. As DNA, the CDR3 is TGTGCCAGCAGCAGGGGAGTTGATCAGCCCCAGCATTTT. Amino acids: CASSRGVDQPQHF.

The gene calls are TRBV28 and TRBJ2-7; 15 bases fit TRBD2. The CDR3 sequence is 15 residues long. V lost 6 bases to trimming and J lost 6 bases; unmatched junction nucleotides: 6. From germline, CDR1 is MDHEN and CDR2 SYDVKM. In DNA form, the CDR3 reads TGTGCCAGCAGGGGGACTAGCGGGAGGTTGGGCGAGCAGTACTTC. It specifies CASRGTSGRLGEQYF.

The rearrangement uses TRBV13 and TRBJ2-1; a weak D match, TRBD2 (6 bases). Between the trimmed V and J ends, which lost 7 bases and 3 bases, there was a span of 19 bases. This CDR3 region has 16 residues. CDR1 and CDR2 (germline): PRHDT, FYEKMQ (reference sequence). This CDR3 is CASTPPGSGFYNEQFF. In DNA form, the CDR3 reads TGTGCCAGCACCCCCCCGGGTAGCGGCTTCTACAATGAGCAGTTCTTC.